This T cell receptor beta chain originates from a study of blood T cell repertoires in COVID-19. Study at large: COVID-19 samples collected from the United States, Italy and Spain covered acute and convalescent phases. Sources were T cells, B-cell-depleted T cells, or PBMCs; the material itself was cDNA or gDNA.

The CDR3 spans 16 residues. The V segment lost 0 bases and the J segment 3 bases; nucleotides outside the gene matches: 1. Germline CDR1 is SGHDT and CDR2 is YYEEEE. This clone was seen only once. Original handling: Counts of nucleated cells, estimated from reference gene primer amplification, were obtained. Libraries were prepared by immunoSEQ multiplex PCR; TCRdb keeps only in-frame clonotypes and omits some of them. The DNA was the basis for D and trimming; V, J and clone size are from that table. The data show about 61,000 clones, with around 85% seen just once and approximately 5% held by the top ten.

This sequence originates from a man between 65 and 80 years old with acute or convalescent COVID-19. The sequenced sample consisted of peripheral blood. The chain employs TRBV5-6 and TRBJ1-5; 12 nucleotides align to TRBD1. The DNA of the CDR3 is TGTGCCAGCAGCTTGGGGGGACAGGGGGCCAATCAGCCCCAGCATTTT. It yields the protein CASSLGGQGANQPQHF.